The next 28 T cell receptor beta chains were all read from a single sample in a study of T cell responses to AZD1222 COVID-19 vaccine. Some clones are missing from TCRdb's copy, which holds only in-frame ones; the method was immunoSEQ multiplex PCR. The sample contains 100,000 to 120,000 clones, approximately 90% of which appear only once. Specimen: peripheral blood, collected on day 0 of AZD1222 vaccination. All receptors come from an adult in good health.

This sequence joins TRBV19 and TRBJ2-5; perhaps TRBD2 as D (7 bases). Germline V gives CDR1 LNHDA, CDR2 SQIVND (reference sequence). The ends were cut back, 5 bases at V and 7 bases at J, with 17 bases in the middle. This CDR3 has 14 amino acids. The CDR3 nucleotides read TGTGCCAGTAGTTCGGGGGGCGCGGCAGGGACCCAGTACTTC. This gives the protein CASSSGGAAGTQYF. The variable domain in full, with the rest retrieved from reference TRBV19 and TRBJ2-5, is DGGITQSPKYLFRKEGQNVTLSCEQNLNHDAMYWYRQDPGQGLRLIYYSQIVNDFQKGDIAEGYSVSREKKESFPLTVTSAQKNPTAFYLCASSSGGAAGTQYFGPGTRLLVL.

The V call is TRBV2, the J call TRBJ2-7; no reliable D call. Trimming shortened V by 5 bases and J by 6 bases, and 17 bases separated the two germline ends. The germline gives CDR1 SNHLY, CDR2 FYNNEI. The length of the CDR3 is 14 residues. The CDR3 here is CASSPRTTIPEQYF. The CDR3 DNA reads as TGTGCCAGCAGTCCAAGGACGACAATCCCCGAGCAGTACTTC.

The V and J genes are TRBV7-2 and TRBJ2-2; D is possibly TRBD2 (6 bases). The CDR3 spans 14 residues. Trimming left V 1 base short and J 4 bases short, with 7 bases between. Per the germline V gene, CDR1 is SGHTA and CDR2 is FQGNSA. CDR3 sequence: CASSLGLVTGELFF. The CDR3 nucleotides are TGTGCCAGCAGCTTAGGACTAGTCACCGGGGAGCTGTTTTTT. Full variable domain (outside the CDR3, taken from reference TRBV7-2 and TRBJ2-2): GAGVSQSPSNKVTEKGKDVELRCDPISGHTALYWYRQSLGQGLEFLIYFQGNSAPDKSGLPSDRFSAERTGGSVSTLTIQRTQQEDSAVYLCASSLGLVTGELFFGEGSRLTVL.

The chain employs TRBV6-5 and TRBJ1-2; TRBD1 matches 11 bases. J was trimmed by 7 bases and V by 7 bases; bases with no gene match: 5. CDR1 and CDR2 (germline): MNHEY, SVGAGI. This CDR3 is built from 13 residues. CDR3 in amino acids: CASKGQGASGYTF. The CDR3 DNA follows: TGTGCCAGCAAAGGACAGGGGGCATCTGGCTACACCTTC.

CDR3 DNA sequence: TGTGCCAGCAGCTTTGCTCTTGATCAGCCCCAGCATTTT. It translates to CASSFALDQPQHF. The V gene is TRBV7-9, the J gene TRBJ1-5; D is ambiguous. Germline values: CDR1 SEHNR, CDR2 FQNEAQ (reference sequence). V dropped 3 bases and J dropped 5 bases, with 8 bases sitting between them. The CDR3 contains 13 residues.

The gene calls are TRBV6-5 and TRBJ2-3; TRBD2 is a possible D gene (5 bases). Germline loops: CDR1 MNHEY, CDR2 SVGAGI. V was pared by 6 bases and J by 5 bases, with 15 bases between. This CDR3 is built from 14 residues. CDR3 nucleotides: TGTGCCAGCAGACTGAGCGGTTCTGGAGATACGCAGTATTTT. Its protein is CASRLSGSGDTQYF.

The chain joins TRBV6-1 to TRBJ1-4, with D uncertain. The CDR3 covers 11 residues. Trimming cost V 0 bases and J 10 bases, with 3 bases left between them. In germline, CDR1 is MNHNS, CDR2 SASEGT. CDR3 coding DNA: TGTGCCAGCAGTGAAGCAGGAAAACTGTTTTTT. Its protein product is CASSEAGKLFF.

The V gene is TRBV11-3, the J gene TRBJ2-5; TRBD1 matches at 7 bases. The CDR3 sequence is 13 residues long. The junction had 4 bases not matched to a gene; V was cut back by 5 bases and J by 4 bases. Germline V gene data show CDR1 as SGHNT and CDR2 as YENEEA. The CDR3 nucleotides read TGTGCCAGCAGCAACAGGGGTGGAGAGACCCAGTACTTC. It translates to CASSNRGGETQYF.

V gene TRBV28 combines with J gene TRBJ2-1, with 9 positions matching TRBD2. V shed 4 bases, J shed 2 bases, and the junction held 6 bases outside the gene matches. This CDR3 is built from 16 residues. Germline CDR1 is MDHEN and CDR2 is SYDVKM. The CDR3 DNA follows: TGTGCCAGCAGTTCCCCAAGCGGGGGGCCCTACAATGAGCAGTTCTTC. Its protein product is CASSSPSGGPYNEQFF. Looking up the rest from reference TRBV28 and TRBJ2-1 gives the full variable domain: DVKVTQSSRYLVKRTGEKVFLECVQDMDHENMFWYRQDPGLGLRLIYFSYDVKMKEKGDIPEGYSVSREKKERFSLILESASTNQTSMYLCASSSPSGGPYNEQFFGPGTRLTVL.

This rearrangement joins TRBV5-4 to TRBJ1-2, with 10 nucleotides matching TRBD1. The germline V gene has CDR1 SGHNT and CDR2 YYREEE (reference sequence). Losses at the gene ends were 0 bases for V and 6 bases for J; bases not matched to a gene: 8. The CDR3 contains 16 residues. CDR3 sequence: CASSLALLGQGDGYTF. The CDR3 DNA reads as TGTGCCAGCAGCTTGGCTCTCCTTGGACAGGGGGATGGCTACACCTTC. Full variable domain (remainder filled in from reference TRBV5-4 and TRBJ1-2): ETGVTQSPTHLIKTRGQQVTLRCSSQSGHNTVSWYQQALGQGPQFIFQYYREEENGRGNFPPRFSGLQFPNYSSELNVNALELDDSALYLCASSLALLGQGDGYTFGSGTRLTVV.

The CDR3 sequence is CASSSKGTGDHEQYF. CDR3 sequence (DNA): TGTGCCAGCAGCTCAAAAGGGACAGGCGATCACGAGCAGTACTTC. The chain links TRBV7-9 to TRBJ2-7; 8 nucleotides align to TRBD1. J was trimmed by 5 bases and V by 4 bases; bases with no gene match: 10. Germline values: CDR1 SEHNR, CDR2 FQNEAQ (reference sequence). The CDR3 covers 15 residues.

The chain joins TRBV29-1 to TRBJ1-1; a weak D match, TRBD1 (5 bases). This CDR3 has 12 residues. The germline CDR1 and CDR2 sequences are SQVTM and ANQGSEA. The V gene lost 6 bases and the J gene lost 2 bases, with 10 bases spanning the gap. This chain's CDR3 is CSVGRGNTEAFF. The DNA for the CDR3 is TGCAGCGTGGGGAGGGGAAACACTGAAGCTTTCTTT.

The chain combines TRBV6-5 with TRBJ2-5, with a possible D match to TRBD2 (7 bases). From germline, CDR1 is MNHEY and CDR2 SVGAGI. Between the trimmed V and J ends, which lost 2 bases and 5 bases, there was a span of 12 bases. The CDR3 extends over 14 amino acids. CDR3 DNA: TGTGCCAGCAGTTACGGGGGGGGGCCGGAGACCCAGTACTTC. It codes for CASSYGGGPETQYF.

As DNA, the CDR3 is TGTGCCAGCAGTGACAGGCGCTATGGCTACACCTTC. Translated, it gives CASSDRRYGYTF. The rearrangement joins TRBV2 to TRBJ1-2; D unresolved. Trimming removed 3 bases from V and 4 bases from J, with 6 bases in between. CDR1 is SNHLY and CDR2 is FYNNEI in the germline V gene. This CDR3 contains 12 residues. Filled out from reference TRBV2 and TRBJ1-2, the complete variable domain reads EPEVTQTPSHQVTQMGQEVILRCVPISNHLYFYWYRQILGQKVEFLVSFYNNEISEKSEIFDDQFSVERPDGSNFTLKIRSTKLEDSAMYFCASSDRRYGYTFGSGTRLTVV.

This chain connects TRBV18 to TRBJ1-3; D remains ambiguous. V lost 0 bases and J 1 base, leaving 7 bases between the germline ends. Germline loops: CDR1 KGHSH, CDR2 LQKENI. The CDR3 spans 15 residues. CDR3 coding DNA: TGTGCCAGCTCACCACCGGGAGGGTCTGGAAACACCATATATTTT. Its protein product is CASSPPGGSGNTIYF.

The chain has TRBV30 and TRBJ2-2; 11 bases align to TRBD2. The length of the CDR3 is 18 residues. The trim removed 5 bases at V and 6 bases at J, leaving 17 bases unmatched. The germline V gene has CDR1 GTSNPN and CDR2 SVGIG (reference sequence). The chain's CDR3 is CAWDWTKLAGDPAGELFF. The CDR3, as DNA: TGTGCCTGGGACTGGACCAAACTAGCGGGAGATCCGGCCGGGGAGCTGTTTTTT.

The chain combines TRBV5-4 with TRBJ1-6; the match to TRBD1 covers 10 bases. The CDR3 length is 16 residues. The V gene end was trimmed by 4 bases and the J gene end by 6 bases; junction bases not matched to a gene: 7. Germline V gene sequence: CDR1 SGHNT, CDR2 YYREEE (reference sequence). CDR3 region: CASSSWTGGTNSPLHF. CDR3 nucleotides: TGTGCCAGCAGCAGTTGGACAGGGGGTACTAATTCACCCCTCCACTTT.

The rearrangement uses TRBV29-1 and TRBJ2-3; D may match TRBD1 or TRBD2 (5 bases each). Germline assignment: CDR1 SQVTM and CDR2 ANQGSEA. V dropped 1 base and J dropped 1 base, with 9 bases sitting between them. This CDR3 region has 14 residues. CDR3 amino acids: CSVEVRGRTDTQYF. The CDR3 DNA sequence: TGCAGCGTTGAAGTCCGGGGCCGCACAGATACGCAGTATTTT.

Of note for this clone: The junction and the germline gene differ at one end; a read error may be behind it. The rearrangement joins TRBV6-5 to TRBJ2-1; 7 bases line up with TRBD1. The germline V gene encodes CDR1 MNHEY and CDR2 SVGAGI. The CDR3 sequence is 15 residues long. The CDR3 DNA sequence: TGTGCCAGCAGTGACTCCAGGGGGACGTACAATGAGCAGTTCTTC. The encoded protein is CASSDSRGTYNEQFF.

This sequence joins TRBV7-2 and TRBJ1-2; 10 nucleotides match TRBD1. The CDR3 spans 14 residues. V shed 5 bases, J shed 3 bases, and the junction held 3 bases outside the gene matches. CDR1 is SGHTA, CDR2 FQGNSA, per germline. CDR3 in DNA: TGTGCCAGCAGCACGGACAGGGGGGACTATGGCTACACCTTC. It codes for CASSTDRGDYGYTF.

This chain joins TRBV11-2 and TRBJ1-1; tentatively, D is TRBD1 (6 bases). The CDR3 covers 12 residues. Trimming removed 7 bases from V and 3 bases from J, with 9 bases in between. The germline V gene encodes CDR1 SGHAT and CDR2 FQNNGV. CDR3 bases: TGTGCCAGCACCAGGGGCTACACTGAAGCTTTCTTT. Protein product: CASTRGYTEAFF.

The V gene is TRBV18, the J gene TRBJ1-2, with 8 positions matching TRBD1. In germline, CDR1 is KGHSH, CDR2 LQKENI. This CDR3 is built from 14 residues. V trimming: 3 bases; J trimming: 4 bases; junction bases outside the gene matches: 4. The CDR3 nucleotides are TGTGCCAGCTCACCCACAGGGGGAAGCTATGGCTACACCTTC. As protein: CASSPTGGSYGYTF.

The table lists this clone with a count of one. The chain carries TRBV15 and TRBJ2-7; weak D call: TRBD2 (5 bases). The V end lost 2 bases, the J end lost 3 bases, and 14 bases lay between the germline ends. The CDR3 is 15 amino acids. Germline CDR1 and CDR2: LNHNV and YYDKDF (reference sequence). The DNA for the CDR3 is TGTGCCACCAGCAGACCGGGGTTCACCTTCTACGAGCAGTACTTC. Translated, it gives CATSRPGFTFYEQYF.

This chain uses TRBV7-9 with TRBJ2-7; D gene unclear. Trimming removed 1 base at V and 8 bases at J, with 12 bases between. CDR1 and CDR2 (germline): SEHNR, FQNEAQ (reference sequence). The CDR3 consists of 13 residues. CDR3 nucleotide sequence: TGTGCCAGCAGCTTAGGAAGTATGGGAAAGCAGTACTTC. Its protein product is CASSLGSMGKQYF.

Here the CDR3 reads CASSPLPAGGEEKLFF. The CDR3 DNA is TGTGCCAGCAGCCCCCTCCCCGCCGGGGGAGAGGAAAAACTGTTTTTT. The chain employs TRBV7-6 and TRBJ1-4; D might be TRBD1 (5 bases). Germline V gives CDR1 SGHVS, CDR2 FNYEAQ. This CDR3 has 16 residues. V lost 5 bases, J lost 8 bases, and 21 bases lay in between.

This rearrangement joins TRBV12-3 or TRBV12-4 to TRBJ1-1; D gene ambiguous. This CDR3 is 12 amino acids long. The ends were cut back, 5 bases at V and 0 bases at J, with 4 bases in the middle. Here the CDR3 reads CASSVMNTEAFF. The CDR3 DNA reads TGTGCCAGCAGTGTAATGAACACTGAAGCTTTCTTT.

The chain recombines TRBV7-9 with TRBJ2-1, with TRBD1 identical over 9 bases. V was pared by 5 bases and J by 0 bases, with 5 bases of the junction left unmatched. The CDR3 is made up of 16 amino acids. Germline V gene sequence: CDR1 SEHNR, CDR2 FQNEAQ (reference sequence). The CDR3 reads CASSPGTGSSYNEQFF. The CDR3 bases are TGTGCCAGCAGCCCCGGGACAGGGAGCTCCTACAATGAGCAGTTCTTC.

The V and J genes are TRBV7-9 and TRBJ2-7, with no clear D. The CDR3 length is 14 residues. From germline, CDR1 is SEHNR and CDR2 FQNEAQ (reference sequence). The V end was cut by 2 bases, the J end by 2 bases, with 10 bases between. The CDR3 nucleotides are TGTGCCAGCAGCTTATATGGGTACGCCTACGAGCAGTACTTC. Translated: CASSLYGYAYEQYF.